These T cell receptor beta chains were read from a single sample in a study of CD4 T cells in relation to SARS-CoV-2 and coronaviruses. The protocol was immunoSEQ multiplex PCR, while the TCRdb copy is restricted to in-frame clones and leaves out a portion. There are 15,000 to 20,000 clones in the sample; approximately 80% occur only once, and around 15% lies in the top ten. No antigen has been assigned to these receptors. The sequencing input was CD4+ T cells from PBMCs, cultured in vitro. The source is a human donor in good health. CDR3s include the opening cysteine and the closing phenylalanine or tryptophan. D genes are given only for firm matches. The size entry is marked missing in some rows and otherwise reads once, few, many or a size class.

clone_size: NA
v_call: TRBV3-1/TRBV3-2
j_call: TRBJ1-1
d_call: NA
cdr3_nt: TGTGCCAGCACCAAAAGAGGGGGAGGGGAAGCTTTCTTT
cdr3_aa: CASTKRGGGEAFF

clone_size: few
v_call: TRBV19
j_call: TRBJ1-2
d_call: NA
cdr3_nt: TGTGCCAGTAAGGTCACGGACTATGGCTACACCTTC
cdr3_aa: CASKVTDYGYTF

clone_size: NA
v_call: TRBV6-1
j_call: TRBJ2-7
d_call: NA
cdr3_nt: TGTGCCAGCAGTGAGGGGGGTCCCTCCTACGAGCAGTACTTC
cdr3_aa: CASSEGGPSYEQYF

clone_size: NA
v_call: TRBV2
j_call: TRBJ2-3
d_call: NA
cdr3_nt: TGTGCCAGCAGTGACTTCGAGACGCAGTATTTT
cdr3_aa: CASSDFETQYF

clone_size: NA
v_call: TRBV6-1
j_call: TRBJ1-1
d_call: NA
cdr3_nt: TGTGCCAGCAGTGAAGGGAGGACTGAAGCTTTCTTT
cdr3_aa: CASSEGRTEAFF

clone_size: NA
v_call: TRBV6-4
j_call: TRBJ2-3
d_call: TRBD2
cdr3_nt: TGTGCCAGCAGTGCGAGGGCGGGAGGCACAGATACGCAGTATTTT
cdr3_aa: CASSARAGGTDTQYF

clone_size: NA
v_call: TRBV2
j_call: TRBJ1-2
d_call: TRBD1
cdr3_nt: TGTGCCAGCAGCGCCCCGGGACAGGGGGCTGGCTACACCTTC
cdr3_aa: CASSAPGQGAGYTF

clone_size: NA
v_call: TRBV2
j_call: TRBJ1-3
d_call: NA
cdr3_nt: TGTGCCAGCAGTGATGGGCAGTCTGGAAACACCATATATTTT
cdr3_aa: CASSDGQSGNTIYF

clone_size: NA
v_call: TRBV15
j_call: TRBJ2-1
d_call: TRBD2
cdr3_nt: TGTGCCACCAGCAGAGGACCTACTAGCGGGAGTCAGAATGAGCAGTTCTTC
cdr3_aa: CATSRGPTSGSQNEQFF

clone_size: NA
v_call: TRBV20-1
j_call: TRBJ2-5
d_call: NA
cdr3_nt: TGCAGTGCTAGGTCATGGGAGACCCAGTACTTC
cdr3_aa: CSARSWETQYF

clone_size: NA
v_call: TRBV12-1
j_call: TRBJ2-7
d_call: NA
cdr3_nt: TGTGCCAGCAGCTTTCTGGGCGAGCAGTACTTC
cdr3_aa: CASSFLGEQYF

clone_size: NA
v_call: TRBV21-1
j_call: TRBJ1-2
d_call: NA
cdr3_nt: TGTGCCAGCAGCAGAGGGTGCTATGGCTACACCTTC
cdr3_aa: CASSRGCYGYTF

clone_size: NA
v_call: TRBV30
j_call: TRBJ2-6
d_call: TRBD1
cdr3_nt: TGTGCCTGGAGCAGGGACAGGGGAAAAGGTGGGGCCAACGTCCTGACTTTC
cdr3_aa: CAWSRDRGKGGANVLTF

clone_size: NA
v_call: TRBV19
j_call: TRBJ2-2
d_call: NA
cdr3_nt: TGTGCCAGTAGTATAGTAGGGCGGGCATCGAACACCGGGGAGCTGTTTTTT
cdr3_aa: CASSIVGRASNTGELFF

clone_size: once
v_call: TRBV12-3/TRBV12-4
j_call: TRBJ2-3
d_call: NA
cdr3_nt: TGTGCCAGCAGTTCCGTCGTAGATACGCAGTATTTT
cdr3_aa: CASSSVVDTQYF

clone_size: NA
v_call: TRBV7-8
j_call: TRBJ2-7
d_call: NA
cdr3_nt: TGTGCCAGCAGCTTAGAGGGTCCCCTCCTCGAGCAGTACTTC
cdr3_aa: CASSLEGPLLEQYF

clone_size: once
v_call: TRBV7-6
j_call: TRBJ2-1
d_call: NA
cdr3_nt: TGTGCCAGCAGCTTAGCCAGGTCCCGGGGGCATGAGCAGTTCTTC
cdr3_aa: CASSLARSRGHEQFF

clone_size: NA
v_call: TRBV28
j_call: TRBJ1-5
d_call: NA
cdr3_nt: TGTGCCAGCAGTTTAAAGGGACTGAGGAGCAATCAGCCCCAGCATTTT
cdr3_aa: CASSLKGLRSNQPQHF

clone_size: NA
v_call: TRBV4-1
j_call: TRBJ1-5
d_call: NA
cdr3_nt: TGCGCCAGCAGCCAAGGGGCGGAGCCCCAGCATTTT
cdr3_aa: CASSQGAEPQHF

clone_size: NA
v_call: TRBV6-4
j_call: TRBJ2-3
d_call: NA
cdr3_nt: TGTGCCAGCAGTGTCGGGACCCTCCCCATAAGTACGCAGTATTTT
cdr3_aa: CASSVGTLPISTQYF

clone_size: once
v_call: TRBV19
j_call: TRBJ2-5
d_call: NA
cdr3_nt: TGTGCCAGTAGTAGAGGGAGCCAGGGAAAAGAGACCCAGTACTTC
cdr3_aa: CASSRGSQGKETQYF

clone_size: NA
v_call: TRBV3-1/TRBV3-2
j_call: TRBJ2-3
d_call: NA
cdr3_nt: TGTGCCAGCAGCCCCCTGGGCGGATCAGATACGCAGTATTTT
cdr3_aa: CASSPLGGSDTQYF

clone_size: NA
v_call: TRBV5-1
j_call: TRBJ1-1
d_call: NA
cdr3_nt: TGCGCCAGCAGCTGGACAGCTGCCAACACTGAAGCTTTCTTT
cdr3_aa: CASSWTAANTEAFF

clone_size: NA
v_call: TRBV12-3/TRBV12-4
j_call: TRBJ2-4
d_call: NA
cdr3_nt: TGTGCCAGCAGTTTTGGCGGCAAAAACATTCAGTACTTC
cdr3_aa: CASSFGGKNIQYF

clone_size: NA
v_call: TRBV11-3
j_call: TRBJ2-2
d_call: NA
cdr3_nt: TGTGCCAGCAGCTTAAGTCTCACCGGGGAGCTGTTTTTT
cdr3_aa: CASSLSLTGELFF

clone_size: few
v_call: TRBV6-2/TRBV6-3
j_call: TRBJ1-1
d_call: TRBD1
cdr3_nt: TGTGCCAGCAGTATATTGAACAGGGGGCTTGCTTTCTTT
cdr3_aa: CASSILNRGLAFF

clone_size: few
v_call: TRBV19
j_call: TRBJ1-4
d_call: TRBD1
cdr3_nt: TGTGCCAGTACCGCTAAGGGACAGGGAGGAGAAAAACTGTTTTTT
cdr3_aa: CASTAKGQGGEKLFF

clone_size: NA
v_call: TRBV5-6
j_call: TRBJ2-5
d_call: NA
cdr3_nt: TGTGCCAGCAGCTTCTTCATCGAACAAGAGACCCAGTACTTC
cdr3_aa: CASSFFIEQETQYF

clone_size: NA
v_call: TRBV13
j_call: TRBJ1-4
d_call: NA
cdr3_nt: TGTGCCAGCAGCTTATACAGCCTAGCAACTAATGAAAAACTGTTTTTT
cdr3_aa: CASSLYSLATNEKLFF

clone_size: NA
v_call: TRBV28
j_call: TRBJ1-2
d_call: NA
cdr3_nt: TGTGCCAGCAGTTTTGGCGGGGACGGCTACACCTTC
cdr3_aa: CASSFGGDGYTF

clone_size: NA
v_call: TRBV14
j_call: TRBJ1-2
d_call: NA
cdr3_nt: TGTGCCAGCAGCCAGCTAGATGGCTACACCTTC
cdr3_aa: CASSQLDGYTF

clone_size: NA
v_call: TRBV9
j_call: TRBJ1-3
d_call: NA
cdr3_nt: TGTGCCAGCAGCGCGCACCAGGGACCTGGAAACACCATATATTTT
cdr3_aa: CASSAHQGPGNTIYF

clone_size: NA
v_call: TRBV9
j_call: TRBJ1-3
d_call: NA
cdr3_nt: TGTGCCAGCAGCGTCTTACAGGGCTTCTCTGGAAACACCATATATTTT
cdr3_aa: CASSVLQGFSGNTIYF

clone_size: once
v_call: TRBV7-9
j_call: TRBJ2-7
d_call: TRBD1
cdr3_nt: TGTGCCAGCAGCCCCGGGACAGGATTACCTTCCTACGAGCAGTACTTC
cdr3_aa: CASSPGTGLPSYEQYF

clone_size: NA
v_call: TRBV7-9
j_call: TRBJ2-2
d_call: TRBD2
cdr3_nt: TGTGCCAGCGGTGAGACGGGACTAGCGAGATCTCAGTACACCGGGGAGCTGTTTTTT
cdr3_aa: CASGETGLARSQYTGELFF

clone_size: NA
v_call: TRBV5-6
j_call: TRBJ1-3
d_call: NA
cdr3_nt: TGTGCCAGCACCGTGCCGGGACCGAGTTCTGGAAACACCATATATTTT
cdr3_aa: CASTVPGPSSGNTIYF

clone_size: NA
v_call: TRBV18
j_call: TRBJ2-6
d_call: NA
cdr3_nt: TGTGCCAGCTCACCTCCTGGGGCCAACGTCCTGACTTTC
cdr3_aa: CASSPPGANVLTF

clone_size: NA
v_call: TRBV7-9
j_call: TRBJ1-6
d_call: NA
cdr3_nt: TGTGCCAGCAGCTTAGGGGGCGCTCCCTCCTATAATTCACCCCTCCACTTT
cdr3_aa: CASSLGGAPSYNSPLHF

clone_size: NA
v_call: TRBV6-5
j_call: TRBJ1-2
d_call: TRBD1
cdr3_nt: TGTGCCAGCACCCTCATGGACAGGGACGCTTATGGCTACACCTTC
cdr3_aa: CASTLMDRDAYGYTF

clone_size: NA
v_call: TRBV5-5
j_call: TRBJ2-3
d_call: TRBD2
cdr3_nt: TGTGCCAGCAGCTGGCGGGAGATCCGGGCAGATACGCAGTATTTT
cdr3_aa: CASSWREIRADTQYF

clone_size: NA
v_call: TRBV12-5
j_call: TRBJ1-4
d_call: NA
cdr3_nt: TGTGCTAGTGGCGGCTCCGTTAATGAAAAACTGTTTTTT
cdr3_aa: CASGGSVNEKLFF

clone_size: NA
v_call: TRBV27
j_call: TRBJ2-7
d_call: NA
cdr3_nt: TGTGCCAGCAGTTTATCGTTTGGGGAGCAGTACTTC
cdr3_aa: CASSLSFGEQYF

clone_size: few
v_call: TRBV5-5
j_call: TRBJ2-1
d_call: NA
cdr3_nt: TGTGCCAGCAGCCGGGGTGGGGGTCTGGGGGCTGAGCAGTTCTTC
cdr3_aa: CASSRGGGLGAEQFF

clone_size: once
v_call: TRBV10-2
j_call: TRBJ2-7
d_call: TRBD2
cdr3_nt: TGCGCCAGCAGTGAAGTAGCGGGGGGCGGTTACGAGCAGTACTTC
cdr3_aa: CASSEVAGGGYEQYF

clone_size: NA
v_call: TRBV6-6
j_call: TRBJ1-3
d_call: TRBD1
cdr3_nt: TGTGCCAGCAGTGTCCTCGACAGGGCGGAGGGAAACACCATATATTTT
cdr3_aa: CASSVLDRAEGNTIYF

clone_size: NA
v_call: TRBV11-3
j_call: TRBJ2-7
d_call: TRBD2
cdr3_nt: TGTGCCAGCAGCTTGGGGACTAGCGGGACCTACGAGCAGTACTTC
cdr3_aa: CASSLGTSGTYEQYF

clone_size: once
v_call: TRBV9
j_call: TRBJ1-4
d_call: NA
cdr3_nt: TGTGCCAGCAGCCAACAGGACGGATTTCGGGAAAAACTGTTTTTT
cdr3_aa: CASSQQDGFREKLFF

clone_size: few
v_call: TRBV4-1
j_call: TRBJ1-3
d_call: TRBD1
cdr3_nt: TGCGCCAGCAGCCAAGACAGGGGACAGGGGGCGCGGAGATCTGGAAACACCATATATTTT
cdr3_aa: CASSQDRGQGARRSGNTIYF

clone_size: once
v_call: TRBV18
j_call: TRBJ2-7
d_call: NA
cdr3_nt: TGTGCCAGCTCACCGGATGCCCTTGAGGAGCAGTACTTC
cdr3_aa: CASSPDALEEQYF

clone_size: NA
v_call: TRBV28
j_call: TRBJ1-4
d_call: TRBD1
cdr3_nt: TGTGCCAGCACTACGCCAGGGACAGGGGCTACGGAAAAACTGTTTTTT
cdr3_aa: CASTTPGTGATEKLFF

clone_size: NA
v_call: TRBV28
j_call: TRBJ1-3
d_call: NA
cdr3_nt: TGTGCCAGCAGTATCCGTCTGCAGGTCCGCGGTGGAAACACCATATATTTT
cdr3_aa: CASSIRLQVRGGNTIYF

clone_size: few
v_call: TRBV5-6
j_call: TRBJ2-3
d_call: NA
cdr3_nt: TGTGCCAGCAGCTTGGCCCAGATCTACACAGATACGCAGTATTTT
cdr3_aa: CASSLAQIYTDTQYF

clone_size: NA
v_call: TRBV6-2/TRBV6-3
j_call: TRBJ1-1
d_call: TRBD1
cdr3_nt: TGTGCCAGCAGTCCCGGGACAGCTCACCTGAACACTGAAGCTTTCTTT
cdr3_aa: CASSPGTAHLNTEAFF

clone_size: NA
v_call: TRBV18
j_call: TRBJ2-1
d_call: TRBD1
cdr3_nt: TGTGCCAGCTCACCACGAAACTCAGGACAGGGGGGAACTAGCGGCTACAATGAGCAGTTCTTC
cdr3_aa: CASSPRNSGQGGTSGYNEQFF

clone_size: NA
v_call: TRBV19
j_call: TRBJ1-5
d_call: TRBD1
cdr3_nt: TGTGCCAGTAGTAAAGACAGGGGGAGAAATCAGCCCCAGCATTTT
cdr3_aa: CASSKDRGRNQPQHF

clone_size: NA
v_call: TRBV4-2
j_call: TRBJ2-1
d_call: TRBD1
cdr3_nt: TGTGCCAGCAGCCAATCCACAACAGGGGAGTTTAGTTCCTACAATGAGCAGTTCTTC
cdr3_aa: CASSQSTTGEFSSYNEQFF

clone_size: few
v_call: TRBV10-3
j_call: TRBJ1-1
d_call: NA
cdr3_nt: TGTGCCATCAGTGGATCTCAGAACACTGAAGCTTTCTTT
cdr3_aa: CAISGSQNTEAFF

clone_size: NA
v_call: TRBV28
j_call: TRBJ1-5
d_call: TRBD1
cdr3_nt: TGTGCCAGCAGTTTACCCGCGCTTCAGGGGGCAGGCAATCAGCCCCAGCATTTT
cdr3_aa: CASSLPALQGAGNQPQHF

clone_size: NA
v_call: TRBV3-1/TRBV3-2
j_call: TRBJ2-2
d_call: NA
cdr3_nt: TGTGCCAGCAGCCAGTTAGTCACCGGGGAGCTGTTTTTT
cdr3_aa: CASSQLVTGELFF

clone_size: once
v_call: TRBV11-2
j_call: TRBJ1-6
d_call: NA
cdr3_nt: TGTGCCAGCAGCCCCGACGGGGGGAATTCACCCCTCCACTTT
cdr3_aa: CASSPDGGNSPLHF